This entry lists 6 T cell receptor beta chains sequenced from one sample in a study of regulatory T cells in long-lasting Graves disease. Arm-PCR with iRepertoire HTBI primers amplified the CDR3 regions for these TCR beta libraries. TCRdb analysed the multiplex PCR reads with MiXCR anew, one entry per CDR3 protein. Among about 340,000 distinct CDR3 sequences listed, around 20% were seen once. The time point is: persistent/refractory GD, antithyroid drugs over 5 years with positive TRAb. After RNA was extracted from PBMCs, the TCR library was made from it. The material was peripheral blood mononuclear cells (PBMCs), obtained when the disease was refractory, from a patient treated with antithyroid drugs. These receptors originate from a female donor with Graves disease.

The chain employs TRBV4-1 and TRBJ1-1, with D tentatively TRBD1 (5 bases). V lost 4 bases and J 1 base, leaving 16 bases between the germline ends. Germline V gene sequence: CDR1 MGHRA, CDR2 YSYEKL. The CDR3 is 16 residues long. CDR3 nucleotide sequence: TGCGCCAGCAGCCGAGATCGAGCAGGGAGGAACACTGAAGCTTTCTTT. This encodes CASSRDRAGRNTEAFF.

This clonotype came up many times. The rearrangement joins TRBV19 to TRBJ2-7; 8 bases map to TRBD1. CDR3 length equals 13 residues. Trimming cost V 9 bases and J 3 bases; bases outside gene matches: 7. CDR1 is LNHDA and CDR2 is SQIVND in the germline V gene (reference sequence). CDR3 loop: CASSGTGGYEQYF. In nucleotides, the CDR3 is TGTGCCAGCAGTGGAACAGGGGGCTACGAGCAGTACTTC.

This sequence joins TRBV6-5 and TRBJ1-3; no firm D call. CDR1 MNHEY and CDR2 SVGAGI come from the germline V gene. The CDR3 is 15 residues long. Trimming took off 2 bases at V and 0 bases at J, with 8 bases between the two ends. The CDR3 region is CASSYVGSSGNTIYF. For the CDR3, the DNA is TGTGCCAGCAGTTACGTCGGCAGCTCTGGAAACACCATATATTTT.

This clonotype was counted a single time. This may arise from a read error, as a much more abundant clone is one base away. The CDR3 end shows no conserved phenylalanine or tryptophan, and so a read error is likely. This chain links TRBV28 with TRBJ1-1, with D unclear. There are 15 residues in the CDR3. The V end was cut by 5 bases, the J end by 0 bases, with 13 bases between. Germline V gene data show CDR1 as MDHEN and CDR2 as SYDVKM. This CDR3 is CASSLVALMNTEAFL. Here the CDR3 DNA reads TGTGCCAGCAGTCTCGTGGCCCTTATGAACACTGAAGCTTTCCTT.

The rearrangement joins TRBV7-3 to TRBJ2-1; the D is unclear. The CDR3 has 13 amino acids. Germline V CDR1 and CDR2: SGHTA, FQGTGA. V lost 1 base, J lost 6 bases, and 7 bases lay in between. The DNA for the CDR3 is TGTGCCAGCAGCTTAAAGGTCGCCAATGAGCAGTTCTTC. Protein sequence: CASSLKVANEQFF.

This clonotype was recorded a few times. The rearrangement joins TRBV29-1 to TRBJ1-2; 12 bases line up with TRBD1. Looked up from germline, CDR1 is SQVTM and CDR2 is ANQGSEA. The CDR3 spans 13 residues. The V segment lost 7 bases and the J segment 5 bases; nucleotides outside the gene matches: 5. CDR3 amino acids: CSDGTGGKYGYTF. The CDR3 nucleotides are TGCAGCGATGGGACAGGGGGCAAATATGGCTACACCTTC.